The rows below give T cell receptor beta chains drawn from one sample of a study of blood T cell repertoires in COVID-19. Profiling relied on immunoSEQ multiplex PCR, and the TCRdb table lists in-frame clones only, not all of them. This table has under 500,000 clones, 80% to 90% appearing once. Sequenced material: PBMCs or T cells enriched from blood (not recorded which). The receptors come from a man under 40 who had recovered from COVID-19. The CDR3 runs from the conserved cysteine through the conserved F or W. D genes are given only for firm matches. Clone size, where shown, is once, few, many, or a class for clones that have expanded.

d_call,v_call,j_call,clone_size,cdr3_aa,cdr3_nt
-,TRBV3-1/TRBV3-2,TRBJ1-1,-,CASTPRGKNTEAFF,TGTGCCAGCACCCCGAGGGGGAAGAACACTGAAGCTTTCTTT
-,TRBV28,TRBJ1-2,-,CASRRRGSDYGYTF,TGTGCCAGCAGGCGCAGGGGTTCCGACTATGGCTACACCTTC
-,TRBV28,TRBJ2-1,-,CASSFLKGDNEQFF,TGTGCCAGCAGTTTCCTTAAGGGGGACAATGAGCAGTTCTTC
-,TRBV28,TRBJ2-1,-,CASLTLQGLSSYNEQFF,TGTGCCAGCCTCACCCTCCAGGGTTTAAGCTCCTACAATGAGCAGTTCTTC
TRBD1,TRBV11-2,TRBJ2-3,-,CASGGTGPNTDTQYF,TGTGCCAGCGGGGGGACAGGGCCGAACACAGATACGCAGTATTTT
-,TRBV6-5,TRBJ1-5,-,CASTSQQASNQPQHF,TGTGCCAGCACATCCCAGCAGGCTAGCAATCAGCCCCAGCATTTT
-,TRBV25-1,TRBJ2-3,-,CASSESFGGSSTDTQYF,TGTGCCAGCAGTGAATCCTTTGGGGGCTCTAGCACAGATACGCAGTATTTT
-,TRBV3-1/TRBV3-2,TRBJ2-3,-,CASSQDGSATDTQYF,TGTGCCAGCAGCCAAGACGGGAGCGCCACAGATACGCAGTATTTT
-,TRBV5-1,TRBJ2-2,-,CASSLVAGGHGELFF,TGCGCCAGCAGCTTGGTGGCAGGGGGGCACGGGGAGCTGTTTTTT
-,TRBV4-1,TRBJ1-4,-,CASSQEHGGEKLFF,TGCGCCAGCAGCCAAGAGCACGGAGGGGAAAAACTGTTTTTT
-,TRBV28,TRBJ2-1,-,CASSFGGRPGQTDNEQFF,TGTGCCAGCAGTTTCGGAGGACGGCCGGGTCAAACCGACAATGAGCAGTTCTTC
-,TRBV4-1,TRBJ1-2,-,CASSQDTANYGYTF,TGCGCCAGCAGCCAGGACACAGCTAACTATGGCTACACCTTC
-,TRBV7-3,TRBJ2-1,-,CASSYVQSSYNEQFF,TGTGCCAGCAGCTACGTACAGAGCTCCTACAATGAGCAGTTCTTC
-,TRBV19,TRBJ2-1,-,CANSRAGNGPDFSYNEQFF,TGTGCCAACTCCAGGGCAGGGAACGGACCAGATTTCTCCTACAATGAGCAGTTCTTC
TRBD2,TRBV4-1,TRBJ2-3,-,CASSPRTSGRASGTDTQYF,TGCGCCAGCAGCCCGAGAACTAGCGGGAGGGCCTCGGGCACAGATACGCAGTATTTT
TRBD2,TRBV19,TRBJ2-5,-,CASSRGHLAGGPQETQYF,TGTGCCAGTAGCCGAGGGCACCTGGCGGGAGGGCCCCAAGAGACCCAGTACTTC
-,TRBV4-2,TRBJ2-6,once,CASSQAKVWETLSSGANVLTF,TGTGCCAGCAGCCAAGCGAAAGTTTGGGAGACACTAAGCTCTGGGGCCAACGTCCTGACTTTC
TRBD2,TRBV28,TRBJ2-1,-,CASGLGGRGRTGQFF,TGTGCCAGCGGCCTTGGCGGGAGAGGTAGAACGGGGCAGTTCTTC
-,TRBV28,TRBJ1-1,once,CASSLSDRGTEAFF,TGTGCCAGCAGTTTATCGGACCGAGGGACTGAAGCTTTCTTT
TRBD2,TRBV14,TRBJ2-1,-,CASSQPSGASNEQFF,TGTGCCAGCAGCCAACCTAGCGGGGCCTCCAATGAGCAGTTCTTC
-,TRBV18,TRBJ2-1,-,CASSTPLDSSSYNEQFF,TGTGCCAGCTCTACTCCACTGGACTCGAGCTCCTACAATGAGCAGTTCTTC
-,TRBV28,TRBJ2-3,-,CASSHPRGASTDTQYF,TGTGCCAGCAGCCATCCCCGGGGGGCTAGCACAGATACGCAGTATTTT
-,TRBV30,TRBJ1-3,-,CAWMDSGNTIYF,TGTGCCTGGATGGACAGCGGAAACACCATATATTTT
TRBD2,TRBV7-3,TRBJ2-3,-,CASSPAGGLADTQYF,TGTGCCAGCAGCCCAGCGGGAGGGCTTGCAGATACGCAGTATTTT
-,TRBV7-2,TRBJ1-1,-,CASSLDTNTEAFF,TGTGCCAGCAGCTTAGACACGAACACTGAAGCTTTCTTT
-,TRBV7-6,TRBJ1-4,-,CASSLDWGNEKLFF,TGTGCCAGCAGCCTGGACTGGGGTAATGAAAAACTGTTTTTT
TRBD1,TRBV3-1/TRBV3-2,TRBJ2-2,-,CASSHGDRVGGELFF,TGTGCCAGCAGCCATGGGGACAGGGTAGGCGGGGAGCTGTTTTTT
TRBD2,TRBV30,TRBJ2-3,-,CAWSRGLGLAGLASTDTQYF,TGTGCCTGGAGTAGAGGCCTGGGACTAGCGGGCTTAGCTAGCACAGATACGCAGTATTTT
TRBD1,TRBV23-1,TRBJ1-2,-,CASSQPGQGYGYTF,TGCGCCAGCAGTCAGCCGGGACAGGGGTATGGCTACACCTTC
-,TRBV10-1,TRBJ2-5,-,CASSEASGETQYF,TGCGCCAGCAGTGAAGCAAGCGGGGAGACCCAGTACTTC
TRBD2,TRBV18,TRBJ2-7,-,CASSPPNIAGLSYEQYF,TGTGCCAGCTCACCACCGAATATAGCGGGGCTCTCCTACGAGCAGTACTTC
-,TRBV28,TRBJ1-2,once,CASSDQRYYGYTF,TGTGCCAGCAGCGATCAGAGGTACTATGGCTACACCTTC
-,TRBV6-2/TRBV6-3,TRBJ1-5,-,CASSLRSQPQHF,TGTGCCAGCAGTTTAAGGAGCCAGCCCCAGCATTTT
TRBD2,TRBV9,TRBJ2-1,-,CASSARLAGLYNEQFF,TGTGCCAGCAGCGCGCGACTAGCGGGACTCTACAATGAGCAGTTCTTC
TRBD1,TRBV3-1/TRBV3-2,TRBJ2-5,-,CASSQASGGETQYF,TGTGCCAGCAGCCAAGCTTCAGGGGGAGAGACCCAGTACTTC
TRBD2,TRBV14,TRBJ2-1,-,CASSQVLAGNNEQFF,TGTGCCAGCAGCCAAGTCCTAGCGGGCAACAATGAGCAGTTCTTC
TRBD2,TRBV15,TRBJ2-3,-,CATSRGTSDMFSDTQYF,TGTGCCACCAGCAGGGGGACTAGCGACATGTTTTCAGATACGCAGTATTTT
TRBD1,TRBV30,TRBJ1-1,-,CAWSWTGSEAFF,TGTGCCTGGAGCTGGACAGGGTCCGAAGCTTTCTTT